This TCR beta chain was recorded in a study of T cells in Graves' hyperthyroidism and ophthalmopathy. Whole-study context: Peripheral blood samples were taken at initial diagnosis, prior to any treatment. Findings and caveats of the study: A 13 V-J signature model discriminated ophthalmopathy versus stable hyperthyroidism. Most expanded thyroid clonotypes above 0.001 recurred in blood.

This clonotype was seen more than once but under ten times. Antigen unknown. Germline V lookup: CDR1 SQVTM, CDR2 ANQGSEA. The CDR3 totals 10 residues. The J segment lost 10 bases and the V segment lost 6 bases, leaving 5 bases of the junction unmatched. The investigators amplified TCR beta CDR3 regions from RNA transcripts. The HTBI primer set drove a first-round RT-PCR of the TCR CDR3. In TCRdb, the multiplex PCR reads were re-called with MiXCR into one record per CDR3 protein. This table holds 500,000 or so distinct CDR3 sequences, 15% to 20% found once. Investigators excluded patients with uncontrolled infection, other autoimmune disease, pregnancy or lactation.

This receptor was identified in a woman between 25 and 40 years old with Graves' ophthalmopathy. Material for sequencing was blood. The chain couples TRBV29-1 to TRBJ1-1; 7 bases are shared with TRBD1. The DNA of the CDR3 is TGCAGCGTCTTACAGGGGTCAGCTTTCTTT. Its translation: CSVLQGSAFF.